The 21 T cell receptor beta chains presented below share a single source sample, sequenced in a study of blood T cell repertoires in COVID-19. The table came from immunoSEQ multiplex PCR; TCRdb's copy has only in-frame clones and leaves some out. This sample has around 200,000 clones, with 80% to 90% found just once. Input material: PBMCs or T cells enriched from blood (not recorded which). These receptors were collected from a woman between 25 and 40 years old who had been exposed to COVID-19.

The genes are TRBV24-1 and TRBJ1-2, with TRBD1 matching over 10 bases. The V gene end was trimmed by 2 bases and the J gene end by 6 bases; junction bases not matched to a gene: 5. Germline-derived CDR1 and CDR2 are KGHDR and SFDVKD. The length of the CDR3 is 15 residues. In nucleotides, the CDR3 is TGTGCCACCAGTGATTCACCCGGGACAGGGGATGGCTACACCTTC. Protein sequence: CATSDSPGTGDGYTF.

The rearrangement links TRBV28 to TRBJ2-3, with D perhaps matching TRBD2 (6 bases). Germline V gene lookup returns CDR1 MDHEN and CDR2 SYDVKM. This CDR3 region has 14 residues. V lost 3 bases and J lost 2, with 9 bases in between. As DNA, the CDR3 is TGTGCCAGCAGTTTGGGACTGCTCACAGATACGCAGTATTTT. Translating gives CASSLGLLTDTQYF.

The chain recombines TRBV9 with TRBJ1-3, with TRBD1 matching 7 bases. This CDR3 is 17 amino acids long. The germline V gene has CDR1 SGDLS and CDR2 YYNGEE. V lost 1 base, J lost 0 bases, and 7 bases stayed unmatched. For the CDR3, the DNA is TGTGCCAGCAGCGTATCTACAGGGGATGCCTCTGGAAACACCATATATTTT. Translating gives CASSVSTGDASGNTIYF.

There are a few counts of this clone. This chain joins TRBV28 and TRBJ1-3; D perhaps matches TRBD1 (6 bases). The germline V gene encodes CDR1 MDHEN and CDR2 SYDVKM. CDR3 length: 16 residues. Trimming cost V 4 bases and J 2 bases, with 15 bases left between them. The CDR3 loop is CASSSVLDRTGNTIYF. The CDR3 nucleotides read TGTGCCAGCAGTTCCGTCCTCGACAGGACTGGAAACACCATATATTTT. Full variable domain (remainder filled in from reference TRBV28 and TRBJ1-3): DVKVTQSSRYLVKRTGEKVFLECVQDMDHENMFWYRQDPGLGLRLIYFSYDVKMKEKGDIPEGYSVSREKKERFSLILESASTNQTSMYLCASSSVLDRTGNTIYFGEGSWLTVV.

The V gene is TRBV27, the J gene TRBJ2-7; D is perhaps TRBD1 (5 bases). The CDR3 consists of 14 residues. Germline CDR1 and CDR2: MNHEY and SMNVEV (reference sequence). V gave up 5 bases and J gave up 3 bases, with 14 bases separating them. CDR3 DNA: TGTGCCAGCAGTCGAGCAGGGCCTTACTACGAGCAGTACTTC. Encoded protein: CASSRAGPYYEQYF.

The chain is built from TRBV5-4 and TRBJ1-1; 7 positions match TRBD1. CDR1 and CDR2 from the germline V gene are SGHNT and YYREEE (reference sequence). The V segment lost 2 bases and the J segment 8 bases; nucleotides outside the gene matches: 12. This CDR3 has 15 residues. DNA of the CDR3: TGTGCCAGCAGCTTTAGACAGGGCCCCGCGGCGGAAGCTTTCTTT. Translation gives CASSFRQGPAAEAFF.

This clone was recorded once. The chain has TRBV12-5 and TRBJ2-1; no definite D call. V lost 2 bases and J 5 bases, leaving 7 bases between the germline ends. The CDR3 is 13 amino acids. In germline, CDR1 is LGHNT, CDR2 FRNRAP. The CDR3 DNA sequence: TGTGCTAGTGGTTTGCGCAGTAACAATGAGCAGTTCTTC. This gives the protein CASGLRSNNEQFF. The whole variable domain, filled in from reference TRBV12-5 and TRBJ2-1, reads DARVTQTPRHKVTEMGQEVTMRCQPILGHNTVFWYRQTMMQGLELLAYFRNRAPLDDSGMPKDRFSAEMPDATLATLKIQPSEPRDSAVYFCASGLRSNNEQFFGPGTRLTVL.

This sequence joins TRBV11-2 and TRBJ1-4; 7 bases map to TRBD1. Germline trimming cut 1 base from V and 6 bases from J; bases unmatched to any gene: 2. CDR1 SGHAT and CDR2 FQNNGV come from the germline V gene. This CDR3 is built from 14 residues. For the CDR3, the DNA is TGTGCCAGCAGCTTAGTAGGACAGGATGAAAAACTGTTTTTT. It translates to CASSLVGQDEKLFF.

The rearrangement links TRBV11-3 to TRBJ2-2; the D is unclear. The CDR3 totals 13 residues. The germline V gene encodes CDR1 SGHNT and CDR2 YENEEA. Deletions cut 5 bases from V and 4 bases from J, with 8 bases between. This CDR3 reads CASSPPSTGELFF. CDR3 in DNA: TGTGCCAGCAGCCCCCCGAGCACCGGGGAGCTGTTTTTT.

The chain recombines TRBV12-3 or TRBV12-4 with TRBJ1-5; 7 nucleotides line up with TRBD1. The J segment lost 4 bases and the V segment lost 6 bases, leaving 3 bases of the junction unmatched. The CDR3 is 13 residues long. The CDR3 DNA reads as TGTGCCAGCAGCTGGGACAGTAATCAGCCCCAGCATTTT. Its translation is CASSWDSNQPQHF.

The rearrangement links TRBV5-1 to TRBJ1-1; weak D call: TRBD1 (5 bases). The V gene's germline CDR1 is SGHRS and CDR2 YFSETQ. The CDR3 loop spans 14 amino acids. Between the trimmed V and J ends, which lost 0 bases and 3 bases, there was a span of 9 bases. This chain's CDR3 is CASSLDRRYTEAFF. The CDR3 DNA follows: TGCGCCAGCAGCTTGGACAGGAGATACACTGAAGCTTTCTTT.

This clone came up a few times. Other DNA sequences of this sample code for an identical CDR3. The chain employs TRBV7-9 and TRBJ2-7; the D is unclear. Trimming removed 6 bases at V and 4 bases at J, with 10 bases between. Germline V gene sequence: CDR1 SEHNR, CDR2 FQNEAQ (reference sequence). CDR3 size: 12 residues. The CDR3 loop reads CASRQSGYEQYF. As DNA, the CDR3 is TGTGCCAGCAGGCAATCCGGGTACGAGCAGTACTTC.

The V call is TRBV5-1, the J call TRBJ1-4; 7 bases map to TRBD1. Germline-derived CDR1 and CDR2 are SGHRS and YFSETQ. J was trimmed by 7 bases and V by 4 bases; bases with no gene match: 7. There are 14 residues in the CDR3. CDR3 protein: CASSPGQKGEKLFF. DNA of the CDR3: TGCGCCAGCAGCCCGGGACAGAAAGGTGAAAAACTGTTTTTT.

V and J are TRBV6-5 and TRBJ1-3; D unresolved. In germline, CDR1 is MNHEY, CDR2 SVGAGI. CDR3 size: 11 residues. V was pared by 6 bases and J by 3 bases, with 3 bases between. CDR3 in DNA: TGTGCCAGCAGGAGTGGAAACACCATATATTTT. It translates to CASRSGNTIYF.

This chain joins TRBV7-7 and TRBJ2-5; 11 nucleotides align to TRBD2. CDR1 SSHAT and CDR2 FNYEAQ come from the germline V gene (reference sequence). Unmatched junction bases numbered 3, after V lost 1 base and J lost 5 bases. The CDR3 runs 15 residues. CDR3 sequence (DNA): TGTGCCAGCAGCTTAGGACTAGCGGGGAGGGAGACCCAGTACTTC. This codes for CASSLGLAGRETQYF.

The rearrangement uses TRBV5-1 and TRBJ1-2, with TRBD1 matching over 9 bases. This CDR3 contains 16 residues. The junction had 7 bases not matched to a gene; V was cut back by 2 bases and J by 2 bases. Germline-derived CDR1 and CDR2 are SGHRS and YFSETQ. Here the CDR3 reads CASSFSGQGRNYGYTF. CDR3 DNA sequence: TGCGCCAGCAGCTTCAGTGGACAGGGGAGGAACTATGGCTACACCTTC.

The chain has TRBV5-1 and TRBJ1-4; 9 nucleotides align to TRBD1. This CDR3 spans 15 amino acids. CDR1 SGHRS and CDR2 YFSETQ come from the germline V gene. Unmatched junction bases numbered 6, after V lost 4 bases and J lost 5 bases. The CDR3 coding sequence is TGCGCCAGCAGCCCTACAGGGGGCACGAATGAAAAACTGTTTTTT. Translation gives CASSPTGGTNEKLFF.

The chain links TRBV19 to TRBJ1-5; TRBD1 agrees at 7 bases. V trimming: 2 bases; J trimming: 0 bases; junction bases outside the gene matches: 7. Germline V gives CDR1 LNHDA, CDR2 SQIVND (reference sequence). The CDR3 has 17 amino acids. This CDR3 is CASSIRAGGNSNQPQHF. For the CDR3, the DNA is TGTGCCAGTAGTATACGGGCAGGGGGAAATAGCAATCAGCCCCAGCATTTT.

Only a few counts were recorded for this clone. The chain combines TRBV7-2 with TRBJ2-7; TRBD2 matches at 7 bases. The CDR3 is 14 amino acids. Germline trimming cut 4 bases from V and 7 bases from J; bases unmatched to any gene: 10. Germline values: CDR1 SGHTA, CDR2 FQGNSA. The CDR3 coding sequence is TGTGCCAGCAGCTCGGGAGGCCCCGGGAGTGAGCAGTACTTC. Its protein product is CASSSGGPGSEQYF.

This chain joins TRBV19 and TRBJ2-7, with 7 bases matching TRBD1. V lost 5 bases, J lost 2 bases, and 6 bases stayed unmatched. The CDR3 is 14 residues long. Germline V gene sequence: CDR1 LNHDA, CDR2 SQIVND (reference sequence). The CDR3 spells CASSQGVLTYEQYF. Here the CDR3 DNA reads TGTGCCAGTAGTCAGGGGGTCCTGACCTACGAGCAGTACTTC.

The chain combines TRBV2 with TRBJ1-4; TRBD1 matches 8 bases. The trim removed 1 base at V and 7 bases at J, leaving 2 bases unmatched. Germline V lookup: CDR1 SNHLY, CDR2 FYNNEI. The CDR3 consists of 14 residues. The chain's CDR3 is CASSEGQGSEKLFF. The CDR3 DNA reads as TGTGCCAGCAGTGAAGGACAGGGGAGTGAAAAACTGTTTTTT.